The rows below give T cell receptor beta chains drawn from one sample of a study of T cell responses to AZD1222 COVID-19 vaccine. Profiling relied on immunoSEQ multiplex PCR, and the TCRdb table lists in-frame clones only, not all of them. The table records about 94,000 clones, about 88% of them present only once. Here the sequenced sample was peripheral blood, taken on day 0 of AZD1222 vaccination. These receptors all stem from an adult in good health. Both conserved end residues are trimmed from each CDR3. Some rows mark clone size as missing; the rest say once, few, many or name a class of expanded clone.

TRBJ1-1 - TRBV7-2 ASSTTENTEAF
TRBJ2-7 - TRBV5-1 ASILHPGSQYEQY
TRBJ1-1 - TRBV2 ASKEGGVMNTEAF
TRBJ2-2 - TRBV3-1/TRBV3-2 ASSPLRGRNTGELF
TRBJ1-3 - TRBV29-1 SVGGQSSGNTIY
TRBJ2-5 - TRBV3-1/TRBV3-2 ASSPGGDAWETQY
TRBJ2-7 - TRBV28 ASSLGGMSSYEQY
TRBJ2-3 - TRBV23-1 ASSHSPRLASGADTQY
TRBJ1-4 - TRBV5-5 ASSLEGAGYEKLF
TRBJ1-6 - TRBV7-3 ASSLVIRVGNSPLH
TRBJ1-2 - TRBV7-2 ASSLPNQLGGYT
TRBJ2-3 - TRBV6-5 ASKLLSTDTQY
TRBJ1-5 - TRBV3-1/TRBV3-2 ASSPQGGPVQPQH
TRBJ1-1 - TRBV12-3/TRBV12-4 ASTGENTEAF
TRBJ1-2 - TRBV5-1 ASSLETGANYGYT
TRBJ2-6 - TRBV15 ATSRDLVSGVVGANVLT
TRBJ1-1 once TRBV2 ASNGARGGNTEAF
TRBJ1-2 - TRBV3-1/TRBV3-2 ASSRVSANYGYT
TRBJ2-3 - TRBV6-5 ASRRPPDTQY
TRBJ1-6 - TRBV5-1 ASSPEGDSPLH
TRBJ1-2 once TRBV24-1 ATSDSGTGNYGYT
TRBJ1-4 - TRBV28 ASSKQGATNEKLF
TRBJ1-1 - TRBV5-6 ASRLSVNTEAF
TRBJ2-7 once TRBV5-8 ASSLGRAAQQY
TRBJ2-1 once TRBV30 AWGQAYNEQF
TRBJ1-2 few TRBV29-1 SVEGDRENYGYT
TRBJ1-1 - TRBV25-1 ASTLGAGGTEAF
TRBJ1-1 - TRBV6-2/TRBV6-3 ASSAWTGRTEAF
TRBJ2-7 - TRBV2 ASSGRTGKPEQY
TRBJ1-2 - TRBV30 AWSVQSTLGYT
TRBJ1-1 - TRBV9 ASSVQRNTEAF
TRBJ1-5 - TRBV19 ASSSMVAGDWASNQPQH
TRBJ2-3 once TRBV30 AGAGLAGGTDTQY
TRBJ2-5 - TRBV5-5 ASSLRAALQETQY
TRBJ1-5 - TRBV19 ASNGIHQPQH
TRBJ1-2 - TRBV6-1 ASSDRDYGYT
TRBJ1-5 - TRBV6-1 ASSEALGQGLRNQPQH
TRBJ2-7 - TRBV28 ASREGWQSEQY
TRBJ1-5 - TRBV6-2/TRBV6-3 ASSPPDVYSNQPQH
TRBJ2-3 - TRBV9 ASSQEITSGGWNTQY
TRBJ1-2 - TRBV6-1 ASSEAGDRVYGYT
TRBJ1-3 - TRBV3-1/TRBV3-2 ASSHEPGRSSGNTIY
TRBJ2-3 - TRBV5-1 ASSPGTSTDTQY
TRBJ1-5 - TRBV28 ASSFGGNQPQH
TRBJ1-2 - TRBV3-1/TRBV3-2 ASSEQGIGGYT
TRBJ1-2 - TRBV28 ASSHGGFGQGADYGYT
TRBJ1-2 - TRBV20-1 SAWGGSYT
TRBJ1-5 - TRBV7-9 ASRSTGDSQPQH
TRBJ2-7 - TRBV7-9 ASSNIADRSSYEQY
TRBJ1-4 - TRBV7-9 ASSFGQVNEKLF
TRBJ2-7 - TRBV30 AWKFPGLAGSYEQY
TRBJ1-3 - TRBV6-1 ASRETNRVAGNTIY
TRBJ1-2 once TRBV28 ASRFQTGAGYT
TRBJ2-1 - TRBV19 ASSAGQGPYNEQF
TRBJ2-1 few TRBV6-5 ASSWGQENEQF